This note documents a single T cell receptor beta chain sequence. As yet, its antigen is unknown. The data originate from a study of OX40 agonist ivuxolimab in advanced cancers. Points from the study as a whole: At 0.1 to 3.0 mg/kg and by week 6, clonal expansion occurred in CD4+ and CD8+ blood T cells. Clonal expansion among partial responders at 0.1-3.0 mg/kg ranked near the lowest. Average numbers of expanded clones were greater in CD8+ T cells than in CD4+. Expanded peripheral T cells had an undetermined antigen specificity.

Sequenced by immunoSEQ multiplex PCR; TCRdb stores in-frame clones only, minus some. The sample carries approximately 19,000 clones, less than 95% recorded once. CDR1 and CDR2 (germline): MNHNY, SVGAGI (reference sequence). V lost 2 bases and J 7 bases, leaving 15 bases between the germline ends. CDR3 length equals 15 residues. Specimen: CD4+ or CD8+ T cells sorted from blood, collected in a trial of the OX40 agonist ivuxolimab. The genes are TRBV6-6 and TRBJ1-5; D remains ambiguous. This sequence originates from an adult with an advanced solid tumor such as melanoma, head and neck, liver or kidney cancer. This CDR3 reads CASSYLADKPQPQHF. The CDR3 region has the DNA TGTGCCAGCAGTTACCTCGCCGACAAGCCCCAGCCCCAGCATTTT.